A selection of T cell receptor beta chains follows, all from one sample in a study of regulatory T cells in long-lasting Graves disease. MiXCR was run by TCRdb on the multiplex PCR reads, yielding one entry per CDR3 protein. This table has 400,000 or so distinct CDR3 sequences, around 22% appearing once. The sample here was peripheral blood mononuclear cells (PBMCs), taken when the disease was refractory, from a patient treated with antithyroid drugs. Receptor source: a female donor with Graves disease. Both conserved end residues are part of each CDR3. The order of the fields is V gene, D gene, clone size, J gene, CDR3 length, CDR3 DNA, CDR3 protein. D genes are given only for firm matches. The listing skips clone size in some rows; elsewhere it reads once, few, many or a size class.

v_gene: TRBV20-1; d_gene: .; abundance: many; j_gene: TRBJ1-1; len: 15; CDR3nt: TGCAGTGCTGCCCGGGATGTGGGGGCGGCCACTGAAGCTTTCTTT; CDR3aa: CSAARDVGAATEAFF
v_gene: TRBV19; d_gene: .; abundance: once; j_gene: TRBJ2-2; len: 13; CDR3nt: TGTGCCAGTAGTATAGGGTGGACCGGGGAGCTGTTTTTT; CDR3aa: CASSIGWTGELFF
v_gene: TRBV11-1; d_gene: .; abundance: .; j_gene: TRBJ1-1; len: 14; CDR3nt: TGTGCCAGCAGCTCCGACTCGGGGGTCACTGAAGCTTTCTTT; CDR3aa: CASSSDSGVTEAFF
v_gene: TRBV10-3; d_gene: .; abundance: few; j_gene: TRBJ2-2; len: 14; CDR3nt: TGTGCCATCTCTTCCGACTCAGGGGCCGGGGATTTGTTTTTT; CDR3aa: CAISSDSGAGDLFF
v_gene: TRBV6-5; d_gene: TRBD2; abundance: once; j_gene: TRBJ2-2; len: 17; CDR3nt: TGTGCCAGCAGTTACTCGACGGCGGGAGAGGTGACCGGGGAGCTGTTTTTT; CDR3aa: CASSYSTAGEVTGELFF
v_gene: TRBV12-3/TRBV12-4; d_gene: .; abundance: many; j_gene: TRBJ1-1; len: 15; CDR3nt: TGTGCCAGCAGTTTAGGGGGGGACACGAACACTGAAGCTTTCTTT; CDR3aa: CASSLGGDTNTEAFF
v_gene: TRBV6-1; d_gene: .; abundance: few; j_gene: TRBJ1-1; len: 15; CDR3nt: TGTGCCAGCAGCGTTCCAGGGGACCTGAACACTGAAGCTTTCTTT; CDR3aa: CASSVPGDLNTEAFF
v_gene: TRBV2; d_gene: TRBD2; abundance: many; j_gene: TRBJ2-2; len: 16; CDR3nt: TGTGCCAGCATAGGGGGGGGACTAGCGGCCACCGGGGAGCTGTTTTTT; CDR3aa: CASIGGGLAATGELFF
v_gene: TRBV6-5; d_gene: .; abundance: few; j_gene: TRBJ2-2; len: 14; CDR3nt: TGTGCCAGCAGTTACATGGGGAACACCGGGGAGCTGTTTTTT; CDR3aa: CASSYMGNTGELFF
v_gene: TRBV12-3/TRBV12-4; d_gene: TRBD1; abundance: few; j_gene: TRBJ1-5; len: 16; CDR3nt: TGTGCCAGCAGTCCGGGACAGCCCGATAGCAATCAGCCCCAGCATTTT; CDR3aa: CASSPGQPDSNQPQHF
v_gene: TRBV12-3/TRBV12-4; d_gene: .; abundance: few; j_gene: TRBJ2-1; len: 11; CDR3nt: TGTGCCAGCAGTCGGAGGGGTGAGCAGTTCTTC; CDR3aa: CASSRRGEQFF
v_gene: TRBV2; d_gene: .; abundance: many; j_gene: TRBJ1-4; len: 13; CDR3nt: TGTGCCAGCAGTGTGGGTCCAAATGAAAAACTGTTTTTT; CDR3aa: CASSVGPNEKLFF
v_gene: TRBV30; d_gene: .; abundance: .; j_gene: TRBJ2-2; len: 13; CDR3nt: TGTGCCTGGACAGGTTCGGTTACCGGGGAGCTGTTTTTT; CDR3aa: CAWTGSVTGELFF
v_gene: TRBV27; d_gene: TRBD2; abundance: .; j_gene: TRBJ2-1; len: 15; CDR3nt: TGTGCCAGCAGTTTCACTAGCGGGAGGGCTGGTGAGCAGTTCTTC; CDR3aa: CASSFTSGRAGEQFF
v_gene: TRBV14; d_gene: TRBD1; abundance: many; j_gene: TRBJ1-1; len: 18; CDR3nt: TGTGCCAGCAGCCAAGAGTATCTATGGGACAGGGAGAGGACTGAAGCTTTCTTT; CDR3aa: CASSQEYLWDRERTEAFF
v_gene: TRBV6-1; d_gene: .; abundance: .; j_gene: TRBJ2-3; len: 12; CDR3nt: TGTGCCAGCAGCCCCCATTCAGATACGCAGTATTTT; CDR3aa: CASSPHSDTQYF
v_gene: TRBV7-8; d_gene: .; abundance: .; j_gene: TRBJ2-1; len: 14; CDR3nt: TGTGCCAGCAGCTTTAATGCAGGCTCCGATGAGCAGTTCTTC; CDR3aa: CASSFNAGSDEQFF
v_gene: TRBV12-3/TRBV12-4; d_gene: TRBD1; abundance: many; j_gene: TRBJ1-5; len: 15; CDR3nt: TGTGCCAGCAGTGATATGGACAGGCCGAATCAGCCCCAGCATTTT; CDR3aa: CASSDMDRPNQPQHF
v_gene: TRBV18; d_gene: TRBD2; abundance: few; j_gene: TRBJ2-5; len: 14; CDR3nt: TGTGCCAGCTCACCTAGACTAGCGAAAGAGACCCAGTACTTC; CDR3aa: CASSPRLAKETQYF
v_gene: TRBV7-9; d_gene: .; abundance: .; j_gene: TRBJ2-1; len: 14; CDR3nt: TGTGCCAGCAGCGACCAGTCGGATGATTCTGAGCAGTTCTTC; CDR3aa: CASSDQSDDSEQFF
v_gene: TRBV20-1; d_gene: TRBD1; abundance: few; j_gene: TRBJ1-5; len: 16; CDR3nt: TGCAGTGCTAGAGATGCGGGACAGGGCTTCAATCAGCCCCAGCATTTT; CDR3aa: CSARDAGQGFNQPQHF
v_gene: TRBV6-1; d_gene: .; abundance: many; j_gene: TRBJ1-5; len: 18; CDR3nt: TGTGCCAGCAGCTCTAAAGCTGGGACGTCGGTGGGCAATCAGCCCCAGCATTTT; CDR3aa: CASSSKAGTSVGNQPQHF
v_gene: TRBV12-3/TRBV12-4; d_gene: TRBD1; abundance: many; j_gene: TRBJ1-1; len: 14; CDR3nt: TGTGCCAGCAGCCGGACAGGGCGGAACACTGAAGCTTTCTTT; CDR3aa: CASSRTGRNTEAFF
v_gene: TRBV7-3; d_gene: .; abundance: few; j_gene: TRBJ2-7; len: 15; CDR3nt: TGTGCCAGCAGCTTATTTGCAGCTTTGTCCAACGAGCAGTACTTC; CDR3aa: CASSLFAALSNEQYF
v_gene: TRBV20-1; d_gene: .; abundance: few; j_gene: TRBJ2-7; len: 13; CDR3nt: TGCAGTGCTAGAGATGGAGGAGAGTACGAGCAGTACTTC; CDR3aa: CSARDGGEYEQYF
v_gene: TRBV28; d_gene: .; abundance: many; j_gene: TRBJ1-2; len: 13; CDR3nt: TGTGCCAGCAGTTTATTTCGGGGTCATGGCTACACCTTC; CDR3aa: CASSLFRGHGYTF
v_gene: TRBV28; d_gene: .; abundance: many; j_gene: TRBJ2-5; len: 11; CDR3nt: TGTGCCAGCAGTTTTGACGGTCCCCAGTACTTC; CDR3aa: CASSFDGPQYF
v_gene: TRBV29-1; d_gene: .; abundance: many; j_gene: TRBJ2-5; len: 17; CDR3nt: TGCAGCGTTGAAGATCAAGGGGGTCAGGGGCGGAGAGAGACCCAGTACTTC; CDR3aa: CSVEDQGGQGRRETQYF
v_gene: TRBV10-3; d_gene: .; abundance: .; j_gene: TRBJ2-7; len: 13; CDR3nt: TGTGCCATCAGTGAGTCGGGCAACTACGAGCAGTACTTC; CDR3aa: CAISESGNYEQYF
v_gene: TRBV27; d_gene: .; abundance: .; j_gene: TRBJ1-2; len: 14; CDR3nt: TGTGCCAGCAGTAGACAGGTCGGGGGCTATGGCTACACCTTC; CDR3aa: CASSRQVGGYGYTF
v_gene: TRBV3-1; d_gene: .; abundance: .; j_gene: TRBJ2-7; len: 15; CDR3nt: TGTGCCAGCAGCCAAGATTGGGGGGGGCCCTACGAGCAGTACTTC; CDR3aa: CASSQDWGGPYEQYF
v_gene: TRBV20-1; d_gene: .; abundance: many; j_gene: TRBJ1-2; len: 14; CDR3nt: TGCAGTGCTAGATCACCCGGAACGGACTATGGCTACACCTTC; CDR3aa: CSARSPGTDYGYTF
v_gene: TRBV28; d_gene: .; abundance: .; j_gene: TRBJ2-1; len: 14; CDR3nt: TGTGCCAGCAGTCCCCTCGATACCTACAATGAGCAGTTCTTC; CDR3aa: CASSPLDTYNEQFF
v_gene: TRBV20-1; d_gene: .; abundance: few; j_gene: TRBJ2-5; len: 15; CDR3nt: TGCAGTGCAGCGGACATCTCGGCCCGCCAAGAGACCCAGTACTTC; CDR3aa: CSAADISARQETQYF
v_gene: TRBV6-2/TRBV6-3; d_gene: .; abundance: many; j_gene: TRBJ1-1; len: 20; CDR3nt: TGTGCCAGCAGTTACTCGCATTACCCAGAATCCTCAAGCAGCAGCACTGAAGCTTTCTTT; CDR3aa: CASSYSHYPESSSSSTEAFF
v_gene: TRBV19; d_gene: .; abundance: .; j_gene: TRBJ2-5; len: 20; CDR3nt: TGTGGCAGTAGTCTCGCACGCCGGGGGACGGTCGAGAAGGGCTGGGAGACCCAGTACTTC; CDR3aa: CGSSLARRGTVEKGWETQYF
v_gene: TRBV15; d_gene: TRBD1; abundance: few; j_gene: TRBJ2-7; len: 14; CDR3nt: TGTGCCACCAGCAGCCGGGACAGGGACTACGAGCAGTACTTC; CDR3aa: CATSSRDRDYEQYF
v_gene: TRBV3-1; d_gene: .; abundance: .; j_gene: TRBJ1-3; len: 15; CDR3nt: TGTGCCAGCAGCCAAGCGTTTGTCCGAGGACACACCATATATTTT; CDR3aa: CASSQAFVRGHTIYF
v_gene: TRBV6-1; d_gene: TRBD1; abundance: many; j_gene: TRBJ2-5; len: 16; CDR3nt: TGTGCCAGCAGTGACGCAGGGACAGGGGGCCAAGAGACCCAGTACTTC; CDR3aa: CASSDAGTGGQETQYF
v_gene: TRBV12-3/TRBV12-4; d_gene: .; abundance: .; j_gene: TRBJ1-2; len: 13; CDR3nt: TGTGCCAGCAGTTTATGGAGGCGCTATGGCTACACCTTC; CDR3aa: CASSLWRRYGYTF
v_gene: TRBV4-3; d_gene: .; abundance: .; j_gene: TRBJ2-3; len: 16; CDR3nt: TGCGCCAGCAGCCAAGAAAGATCGGGAGACACAGATACGCAGTATTTT; CDR3aa: CASSQERSGDTDTQYF
v_gene: TRBV7-2; d_gene: .; abundance: .; j_gene: TRBJ2-2; len: 17; CDR3nt: TGTGCCAGCAGCGATTCCAGGCGGGGTGGGAGCCCAGGGGAGCTGTTTTTT; CDR3aa: CASSDSRRGGSPGELFF
v_gene: TRBV28; d_gene: .; abundance: .; j_gene: TRBJ1-5; len: 19; CDR3nt: TGTGCCAGCAGTCCCTCCCCAGGGGTTGGGGGGAACGGCAATCAGCCCCAGCATTTT; CDR3aa: CASSPSPGVGGNGNQPQHF
v_gene: TRBV12-3/TRBV12-4; d_gene: .; abundance: .; j_gene: TRBJ2-1; len: 11; CDR3nt: TGTGCCAGCAGTCGACAAAATGAGCAGTTCTTC; CDR3aa: CASSRQNEQFF
v_gene: TRBV9; d_gene: .; abundance: few; j_gene: TRBJ2-5; len: 14; CDR3nt: TGTGCCAGCAGCGTAGCTACGGGCAGTGAGACCCAGTACTTC; CDR3aa: CASSVATGSETQYF
v_gene: TRBV7-6; d_gene: .; abundance: .; j_gene: TRBJ2-7; len: 18; CDR3nt: TGTGCCAGCAGCTTAGCACTCGAGACCGGGCCACGACCCTACGAGCAGTACTTC; CDR3aa: CASSLALETGPRPYEQYF
v_gene: TRBV6-2/TRBV6-3; d_gene: TRBD2; abundance: .; j_gene: TRBJ2-7; len: 14; CDR3nt: TGTGCCAGCAGGGGAAGGGGACTATACTACGAGCAGTACTTC; CDR3aa: CASRGRGLYYEQYF
v_gene: TRBV6-1; d_gene: .; abundance: many; j_gene: TRBJ1-2; len: 15; CDR3nt: TGTGCCAGCAGTGTGGTTAGGGTGTTGAACTATGGCTACACCTTC; CDR3aa: CASSVVRVLNYGYTF
v_gene: TRBV19; d_gene: .; abundance: .; j_gene: TRBJ2-7; len: 15; CDR3nt: TGTGCCAGTAGGGGCCGTGGGCCAGAGCGCTACGAGCAGTACTTC; CDR3aa: CASRGRGPERYEQYF
v_gene: TRBV6-2/TRBV6-3; d_gene: .; abundance: .; j_gene: TRBJ2-7; len: 16; CDR3nt: TGTGCCAGCAGTTACTCGAGTGGGGACACTTCCTACGAGCAGTACTTC; CDR3aa: CASSYSSGDTSYEQYF
v_gene: TRBV19; d_gene: .; abundance: .; j_gene: TRBJ2-7; len: 15; CDR3nt: TGTGCCAGTAGTGCCTTGGGAGGACTCTCCTACGAGCAGTACTTC; CDR3aa: CASSALGGLSYEQYF
v_gene: TRBV30; d_gene: .; abundance: few; j_gene: TRBJ1-1; len: 13; CDR3nt: TGTGCCTGGAGTAAATCTCAGAACACTGAAGCTTTCTTT; CDR3aa: CAWSKSQNTEAFF
v_gene: TRBV18; d_gene: TRBD2; abundance: few; j_gene: TRBJ2-7; len: 16; CDR3nt: TGTGCCAGCTCACGGGCTAGCGGGAGGGCCCGTTGGGAGCAGTACTTC; CDR3aa: CASSRASGRARWEQYF
v_gene: TRBV18; d_gene: .; abundance: .; j_gene: TRBJ1-5; len: 15; CDR3nt: TGTGCCAGCTCGAAGGGGCCGGATAGCAATCAGCCCCAGCATTTT; CDR3aa: CASSKGPDSNQPQHF